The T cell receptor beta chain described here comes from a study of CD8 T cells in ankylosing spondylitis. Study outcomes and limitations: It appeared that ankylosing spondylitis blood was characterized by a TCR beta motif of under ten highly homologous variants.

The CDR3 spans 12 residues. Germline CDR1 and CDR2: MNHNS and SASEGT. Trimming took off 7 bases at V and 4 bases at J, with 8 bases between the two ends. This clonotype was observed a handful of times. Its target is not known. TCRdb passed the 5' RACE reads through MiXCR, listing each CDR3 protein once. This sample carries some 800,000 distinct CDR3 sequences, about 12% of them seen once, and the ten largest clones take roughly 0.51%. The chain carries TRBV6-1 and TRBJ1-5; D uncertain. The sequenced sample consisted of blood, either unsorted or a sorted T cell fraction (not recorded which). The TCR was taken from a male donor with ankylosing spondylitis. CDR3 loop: CASKRANQPQHF. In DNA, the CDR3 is TGTGCCAGCAAACGTGCGAATCAGCCCCAGCATTTT.